The 25 T cell receptor beta chains given below trace back to one sample, sequenced in a study of tumor-infiltrating lymphocytes in primary liver carcinoma. The researchers produced TCR beta cDNA from approximately 460 ng total RNA with a constant-region primer. Libraries of TCR beta came from three nested multiplex PCR rounds with slightly modified ARM-PCR. The opening two PCR rounds, ten to eleven cycles each, paired TRBV1-TRBV30 forward primers with a C-beta reverse primer. In TCRdb, the multiplex PCR reads were re-called with MiXCR into one record per CDR3 protein. Among approximately 330,000 distinct CDR3 sequences, 65% were seen once, and the ten largest hold roughly 6%. Alongside blood RNA obtained from unsorted whole blood, germline DNA was also extracted. The sample consisted of peripheral blood. The receptors stem from a middle-aged man with primary liver carcinoma and hepatitis B virus infection.

A remark on this clonotype: This may come from a read error, since a much larger clone is one base off. The rearrangement uses TRBV6-5 and TRBJ2-3; D is ambiguous. Germline CDR1 is MNHEY and CDR2 is SVGAGI. This CDR3 comprises 15 residues. CDR3 residues: CASGYSFSSTDTQYF. The CDR3 region has the DNA TGTGCCAGCGGTTACTCATTTTCTAGCACAGATACGCAGTATTTT.

The V and J genes are TRBV12-3 or TRBV12-4 and TRBJ1-1; D not certain. Trimming pared 6 bases from V and 5 bases from J, leaving 16 bases between. The CDR3 is 14 residues long. The CDR3 DNA follows: TGTGCCAGCAGGACCACGACGGTGGGGACTGAAGCTTTCTTT. It encodes CASRTTTVGTEAFF.

This clonotype was seen more than once but under ten times. The chain uses TRBV6-2 or TRBV6-3 and TRBJ1-5; weak D call: TRBD1 (5 bases). Trimming shortened V by 2 bases and J by 0 bases, and 11 bases separated the two germline ends. The CDR3 runs to 16 residues. Germline assignment: CDR1 MNHEY and CDR2 SVGEGT. CDR3 residues: CASSYIGHYSNQPQHF. The CDR3 DNA reads TGTGCCAGCAGTTACATTGGACATTATAGCAATCAGCCCCAGCATTTT.

Remarks on this clonotype: A read error is likely, as this CDR3 ends without the conserved phenylalanine or tryptophan. The chain recombines TRBV29-1 with TRBJ2-7; 11 positions agree with TRBD2. Losses at the gene ends were 6 bases for V and 0 bases for J; bases not matched to a gene: 4. The germline V gene encodes CDR1 SQVTM and CDR2 ANQGSEA. This CDR3 is 14 amino acids long. The CDR3 DNA reads TGCAGCGTGCAGACTAGCGGGATCTCCTACGAGCAGTACTAC. Its translation is CSVQTSGISYEQYY.

With regard to this clonotype: Compared with germline, one end of the junction differs, possibly owing to a read error. This rearrangement joins TRBV30 to TRBJ2-5; a possible D gene is TRBD2 (6 bases). CDR1 and CDR2 from the germline V gene are GTSNPN and SVGIG (reference sequence). The CDR3 has 14 amino acids. The CDR3 nucleotides are TGTGCCTGTAGTGTAGGGACTCGGCGGGAGACCCAGTACTTC. This translates into CACSVGTRRETQYF.

Comment on this clonotype: At one end the junction does not follow the germline gene, possibly because of a read error. The J gene is TRBJ1-1, the V gene TRBV6-6, with D unclear. The CDR3 has 12 residues. CDR1 and CDR2 from the germline V gene are MNHNY and SVGAGI (reference sequence). CDR3 nucleotides: TGTGCCAGTAGCGAAGGGAACACTGAAGTTTTCTTT. It translates to CASSEGNTEVFF.

Only a few counts were recorded for this clonotype. The chain uses TRBV6-5 and TRBJ1-1, with 8 positions matching TRBD1. Germline CDR1 is MNHEY and CDR2 is SVGAGI. The CDR3 consists of 15 residues. The V and J ends lost 0 bases and 8 bases, in that order; junction bases with no gene match: 8. The CDR3 sequence: CASSYSPTGAEEAFF. The CDR3 nucleotides read TGTGCCAGCAGTTACTCGCCGACAGGGGCGGAAGAAGCTTTCTTT.

Concerning this clonotype itself: The germline gene is not matched at one end of the junction; a read error may be the cause. The chain uses TRBV11-2 and TRBJ2-5; 11 bases are shared with TRBD2. CDR1 SGHAT and CDR2 FQNNGV come from the germline V gene. This CDR3 contains 15 residues. The CDR3 here is CARSMRLAGRETQCF. DNA for the CDR3: TGTGCCAGGAGCATGAGACTAGCGGGGCGAGAGACCCAGTGCTTC. Drawing the rest from reference TRBV11-2 and TRBJ2-5, the complete variable domain is EAGVAQSPRYKIIEKRQSVAFWCNPISGHATLYWYQQILGQGPKLLIQFQNNGVVDDSQLPKDRFSAERLKGVDSTLKIQPAKLEDSAVYLCARSMRLAGRETQCFGPGTRLLVL.

Points on this clonotype: A read error may be the cause here, since a much bigger clone is one base away. The V call is TRBV14, the J call TRBJ2-3; D may be TRBD2 (5 bases). Germline V CDR1 and CDR2: SGHDN, FVKESK. The CDR3 extends over 15 amino acids. The CDR3 region has the DNA TGTGCCAGCAGCCAAGTCGTTTCTAGCACAGATATGCAGTATTTT. This translates into CASSQVVSSTDMQYF.

The table lists this clonotype with a few counts. The chain employs TRBV11-2 and TRBJ2-7; a possible D gene is TRBD1 (5 bases). The CDR3 extends over 15 amino acids. CDR1 and CDR2 (germline): SGHAT, FQNNGV. Trimming left V 5 bases short and J 9 bases short, with 23 bases between. The CDR3 is CASSRPNAQDGGQYF. The CDR3 nucleotides read TGTGCCAGCAGCCGACCTAATGCACAGGACGGTGGGCAGTACTTC. The complete variable domain, with remaining parts taken from reference TRBV11-2 and TRBJ2-7, reads EAGVAQSPRYKIIEKRQSVAFWCNPISGHATLYWYQQILGQGPKLLIQFQNNGVVDDSQLPKDRFSAERLKGVDSTLKIQPAKLEDSAVYLCASSRPNAQDGGQYFGPGTRLTVT.

The chain uses TRBV30 and TRBJ2-3, with 9 bases lining up with TRBD2. This CDR3 is 16 amino acids long. Per germline, CDR1 GTSNPN and CDR2 SVGIG (reference sequence). J lost 2 bases, V lost 1 base, and 7 bases had no gene match. The CDR3 region has the DNA TGTGCCTGGAGTGAAGGTAGCGGGGGCTTCACAGATACGCAGTATTTT. Its protein product is CAWSEGSGGFTDTQYF.

As for this clonotype: Sequence at one end of the junction differs from germline and may be a read error. The chain joins TRBV4-3 to TRBJ2-2; D is possibly TRBD2 (6 bases). Germline CDR1 is LGHNA and CDR2 is YSLEER. This CDR3 has 15 residues. The CDR3 spells CASSPVVGGTGELFF. The CDR3 nucleotides read TGTGCCAGCAGCCCAGTCGTGGGGGGCACCGGGGAGCTGTTTTTT.

Regarding this clonotype: One base away lies a much larger clone, so this may be a sequencing read error. The chain recombines TRBV12-3 or TRBV12-4 with TRBJ1-1; no reliable D call. The CDR3 sequence is 14 residues long. Trimming cost V 3 bases and J 7 bases, with 15 bases left between them. DNA for the CDR3: TGTGCCAGCAGTTTTTTGGTGGAGGCCGGTGAAGCTTTCTTT. This codes for CASSFLVEAGEAFF.

This clonotype was seen a single time. It may be a read error: a sequence one base away is much more abundant. Given the absence of the conserved phenylalanine or tryptophan at the CDR3 end, a read error is likely. This chain joins TRBV12-3 or TRBV12-4 and TRBJ1-1, with 8 bases that match TRBD1. The CDR3 sequence is 14 residues long. V lost 6 bases, J lost 5 bases, and 8 bases stayed unmatched. The CDR3, as DNA: TGTGCCAGCAGAGTTCAGGGGGCGAAAACTGAAGCTTTCTTA. It codes for CASRVQGAKTEAFL.

V usage is TRBV2 and J usage is TRBJ2-2, with TRBD1 as a possible D gene (5 bases). The V and J ends lost 6 bases and 1 base respectively, with 12 bases between them. The CDR3 length is 15 residues. Germline CDR1 is SNHLY and CDR2 is FYNNEI. The CDR3 spells CASSETGMNTGELFF. The CDR3 DNA sequence: TGTGCCAGCAGCGAAACAGGAATGAACACCGGGGAGCTGTTTTTT.

Remarks on this clonotype: A much larger clone differs by one base, so this may be a read error. The chain recombines TRBV6-5 with TRBJ2-3, with D possibly being TRBD1 (6 bases). Germline-derived CDR1 and CDR2 are MNHEY and SVGAGI. V was pared by 7 bases and J by 2 bases, with 16 bases between. The CDR3 consists of 15 residues. The CDR3 DNA is TGTGCCAGCAAACCGGGACACTATGCCACAGATACGCAGTATTTT. As protein: CASKPGHYATDTQYF.

Of note for this clonotype: This sequence may be a read error, since a much larger clone differs from it by one base. The rearrangement uses TRBV12-3 or TRBV12-4 and TRBJ2-1, with 10 bases aligning to TRBD2. The CDR3 has 19 amino acids. V was pared by 2 bases and J by 2 bases, with 12 bases of the junction left unmatched. The CDR3 DNA sequence: TGTGCCAGCAGTTTATATCTAGCGGGAGATGGGAAACCCTACAATGAGCAGTTCTTC. The encoded protein is CASSLYLAGDGKPYNEQFF.

As to this clonotype: Sequence at one end of the junction differs from germline and may be a read error. The rearrangement uses TRBV11-2 and TRBJ1-1; D unclear. This CDR3 region has 14 residues. Per the germline V gene, CDR1 is SGHAT and CDR2 is FQNNGV. The CDR3 spells CASSLAWVNTEAFF. CDR3 nucleotides: TGCGCCAGCAGCTTAGCGTGGGTCAACACTGAAGCTTTCTTT.

This clonotype has just a few counts. J is TRBJ2-2 and V is TRBV4-1; D tentatively fits TRBD1 or TRBD2 (6 bases each). With 7 bases removed from V and 8 bases from J, the gap between germline ends came to 23 bases. The CDR3 is 16 residues long. Germline CDR1 and CDR2: MGHRA and YSYEKL. CDR3 sequence: CASNDLDGGLTGELFF. For the CDR3, the DNA is TGCGCCAGCAACGATCTGGACGGGGGCTTAACAGGGGAGCTGTTTTTT.

This clonotype was detected many times. This sequence joins TRBV6-2 or TRBV6-3 and TRBJ2-1; 7 bases fit TRBD1. This CDR3 region has 15 residues. Per germline, CDR1 MNHEY and CDR2 SVGEGT. Losses at the gene ends were 3 bases for V and 2 bases for J; bases not matched to a gene: 4. CDR3 DNA sequence: TGTGCCAGCAGTTATACGGGACAGCCCTACAATGAGCAGTTCTTC. Translation gives CASSYTGQPYNEQFF.

Note on this clonotype: Mismatch with germline at one junction end may stem from a read error. The chain is built from TRBV6-5 and TRBJ1-2; 9 bases are a match to TRBD1. This CDR3 comprises 14 residues. Germline loops: CDR1 MNHEY, CDR2 SVGAGI. This CDR3 is CVSSSPGQGYGYTF. The CDR3 region has the DNA TGTGTCAGCAGCTCTCCGGGACAGGGCTATGGCTACACCTTC.

As regards this clonotype: A read error may produce the germline difference seen at one junction end. This chain uses TRBV11-2 with TRBJ2-2; tentatively, D is TRBD2 (5 bases). The CDR3 has 14 amino acids. CDR1 and CDR2 (germline): SGHAT, FQNNGV. The CDR3 nucleotides read TGTGCCAGCAGCTTATTCGCTGACACCGGGGAGCTGTCTTTT. Protein product: CASSLFADTGELSF.

CDR3 coding DNA: TGTGCCACCAGTGACCCGAAAGGTACAGGGGGCACAGATACGCAGTATTTT. Its translation is CATSDPKGTGGTDTQYF. V usage is TRBV24-1 and J usage is TRBJ2-3; 7 positions match TRBD1. After removal of 4 bases from V and 1 base from J, the junction contained 10 bases not matched to a gene. This CDR3 comprises 17 residues. Germline V gives CDR1 KGHDR, CDR2 SFDVKD.

This clonotype was counted between two and nine times. This rearrangement joins TRBV12-3 or TRBV12-4 to TRBJ1-5, with D possibly matching TRBD1 (5 bases). Trimming removed 3 bases at V and 4 bases at J, with 10 bases between. The length of the CDR3 is 14 residues. The DNA for the CDR3 is TGTGCCAGCAGTTTTCAGGACATTAATCAGCCCCAGCATTTT. Protein product: CASSFQDINQPQHF.

Concerning this clonotype: One end of the junction is discordant with germline, which a read error may explain. The chain couples TRBV6-2 or TRBV6-3 to TRBJ2-2; TRBD1 matches 10 bases. Germline V gene lookup returns CDR1 MNHEY and CDR2 SVGEGT. There are 15 residues in the CDR3. The CDR3 sequence: CASGYDRGLTGELFF. The DNA of the CDR3 is TGTGCCAGCGGTTACGACAGGGGGCTCACCGGGGAGCTGTTTTTT.